This TCR beta chain was documented in a study of cytotoxic CD8 clonotypes in ibrutinib-treated CLL. Overall study context: Around 10 relapsed/refractory, over 14 treatment-naive; roughly 17 IGHV unmutated. Across samples, productive templates numbered more than 200,000 and productive rearrangements reached 94,082 on average.

About 2 micrograms of genomic DNA from cryopreserved PBMCs went into TCR beta libraries. Germline CDR1 and CDR2: MNHNS and SASEGT. Trimming took 7 bases from V and 3 from J, leaving 10 bases between them. This CDR3 is built from 13 residues. TCRdb's copy holds only in-frame clones and misses some; the assay was immunoSEQ multiplex PCR. The profile shows some 98,000 clones, more than 75% of them singletons. This TCR came from a human donor with chronic lymphocytic leukemia. The genes are TRBV6-1 and TRBJ1-3, with no clear D. The sequencing here drew on PBMCs, taken after 12 months of ibrutinib treatment. Here the CDR3 reads CASTEWGGNTIYF. In DNA, the CDR3 is TGTGCCAGCACAGAATGGGGTGGAAACACCATATATTTT.